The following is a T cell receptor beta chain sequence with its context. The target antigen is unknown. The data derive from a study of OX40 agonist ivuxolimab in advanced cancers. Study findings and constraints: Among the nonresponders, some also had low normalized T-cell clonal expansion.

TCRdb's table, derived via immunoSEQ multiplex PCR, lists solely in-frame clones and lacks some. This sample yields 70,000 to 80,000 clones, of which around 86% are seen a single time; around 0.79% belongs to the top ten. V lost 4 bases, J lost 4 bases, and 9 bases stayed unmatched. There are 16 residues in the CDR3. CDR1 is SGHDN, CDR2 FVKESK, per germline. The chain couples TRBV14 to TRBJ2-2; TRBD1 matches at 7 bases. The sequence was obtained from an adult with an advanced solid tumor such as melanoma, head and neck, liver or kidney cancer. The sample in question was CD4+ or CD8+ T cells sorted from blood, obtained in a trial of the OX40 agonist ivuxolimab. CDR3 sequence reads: CASSRLPGQSTGELFF. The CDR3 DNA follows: TGTGCCAGCAGCCGTCTCCCGGGACAGAGCACCGGGGAGCTGTTTTTT. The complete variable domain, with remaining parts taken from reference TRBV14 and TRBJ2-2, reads EAGVTQFPSHSVIEKGQTVTLRCDPISGHDNLYWYRRVMGKEIKFLLHFVKESKQDESGMPNNRFLAERTGGTYSTLKVQPAELEDSGVYFCASSRLPGQSTGELFFGEGSRLTVL.